This T cell receptor beta chain was recorded in a study of OX40 agonist ivuxolimab in advanced cancers. Study in general: Across the patients, intravenous ivuxolimab was delivered every 2 weeks at 0.01 to 10 mg/kg. Participants could have had prior anti-PD-1, anti-PD-L1 or anti-CTLA-4 therapy, and approximately 40% had some.

Study-wide results and caveats: Clonal expansion was seen in CD4+ and CD8+ blood T cells by week 6 at 0.1 to 3.0 mg/kg.

About this clone: Its antigen is as yet unknown.

V dropped 0 bases and J dropped 6 bases, with 2 bases sitting between them. Germline V lookup: CDR1 MDHEN, CDR2 SYDVKM. This CDR3 comprises 12 residues. Sampling times: baseline, cycle 4 day 1, cycle 7 day 1. Clones were read by immunoSEQ multiplex PCR, and TCRdb kept only the in-frame ones, dropping some. The table has some 35,000 clones, 70% to 85% seen once; the top ten hold about a quarter. This rearrangement joins TRBV28 to TRBJ2-2; D is unresolved. The sample was CD4+ or CD8+ T cells sorted from blood, taken in a trial of the OX40 agonist ivuxolimab. This clonotype originated in an adult with an advanced solid tumor such as melanoma, head and neck, liver or kidney cancer. The CDR3 is CASSLWAGELFF. DNA for the CDR3: TGTGCCAGCAGTTTATGGGCCGGGGAGCTGTTTTTT. The full variable domain, in which reference TRBV28 and TRBJ2-2 provide the parts outside the CDR3, is DVKVTQSSRYLVKRTGEKVFLECVQDMDHENMFWYRQDPGLGLRLIYFSYDVKMKEKGDIPEGYSVSREKKERFSLILESASTNQTSMYLCASSLWAGELFFGEGSRLTVL.